The rows below give T cell receptor beta chains drawn from one sample of a study of T cells in Graves' hyperthyroidism and ophthalmopathy. From the multiplex PCR reads, TCRdb called clonotypes with MiXCR, one entry per CDR3 protein. Here the sample spans about 610,000 distinct CDR3 sequences, just over 45% being singletons. The sequencing sample was made of peripheral blood or thyroid tissue (not recorded which). Source of these receptors: a woman between 18 and 29 years old with Graves' hyperthyroidism. Each CDR3 is given with its conserved first and last residue. A D gene is named only where the DNA matches it firmly. For some rows the clone size is stated as once, few or many, or as a class when expanded; others skip it.

>-|TRBD1|TRBV7-9|15|TRBJ2-7
TGTGCCAGCAGCGATTCAGGGGGAGTAACGTACGAGCAGTACTTC
CASSDSGGVTYEQYF
>-|TRBD1|TRBV2|15|TRBJ2-7
TGTGCCAGCAGTGAGGGGGGGACAGGGGGGCTCGAGCAGTACTTC
CASSEGGTGGLEQYF
>-|-|TRBV2|12|TRBJ1-1
TGTGTCAGCAGGGGCCCGGGAATTGAAGCTTTCTTT
CVSRGPGIEAFF
>-|TRBD1|TRBV29-1|10|TRBJ1-2
TGCAGCGTAGTGACAGGGGACTACACCTTC
CSVVTGDYTF
>-|-|TRBV29-1|15|TRBJ2-5
TGCAGCGTTGAAGGCAGGGGAGAAATCGGGGAGACCCAGTACTTC
CSVEGRGEIGETQYF
>-|-|TRBV20-1|14|TRBJ1-1
TGCAGTGCTAGTCCCCCCGGACTGAACACTGAAGCTTTCTTT
CSASPPGLNTEAFF
>few|-|TRBV6-2/TRBV6-3|13|TRBJ2-2
TGTGCCAGCAGTTACTTGGCGACCGGGGAGCTGTTTTTT
CASSYLATGELFF
>many|-|TRBV12-3/TRBV12-4|13|TRBJ1-4
TGTGCCAGCAGTTTTCGGATGTCGGAAAAACTGTTTTTT
CASSFRMSEKLFF
>many|TRBD2|TRBV27|15|TRBJ2-5
TGTGCCAGCAGCCGAAGGTTTAGCGGGAGTGAGACCCAGTACTTC
CASSRRFSGSETQYF
>-|TRBD2|TRBV20-1|12|TRBJ2-5
TGCAGCCAAGCGGGACCTAGGGAGACCCAGTACTTC
CSQAGPRETQYF
>many|-|TRBV24-1|14|TRBJ2-6
TGTGCCACCAGTTTAGGGGACGGGGCCAACGTCCTGACTTTC
CATSLGDGANVLTF
>-|-|TRBV29-1|12|TRBJ1-1
TGCAGCGTTGAAGTCGGACGGCTTGAAGCTTTCTTT
CSVEVGRLEAFF
>-|-|TRBV18|12|TRBJ2-5
TGTGCCAGCTCACGCGACCAAGAGACCCGGTACTTC
CASSRDQETRYF
>-|TRBD1|TRBV29-1|14|TRBJ2-5
TGCAGCGTGTACAGAGGCACAGGGGAAGAGACCCAGTACTTC
CSVYRGTGEETQYF
>-|TRBD1|TRBV6-1|14|TRBJ2-5
TGTGCCAGCAGTGATCCGGGACAGAGGGAGACCCAGTACTTC
CASSDPGQRETQYF
>many|-|TRBV7-2|11|TRBJ1-1
TGTGCCAGCAGCGCTATGACTGAAGCTTTCTTT
CASSAMTEAFF
>once|-|TRBV7-8|16|TRBJ1-4
TGTGCCAGCAGCCCTTTCCGGACAGCAACTAATGAAAAACTGTTTTTT
CASSPFRTATNEKLFF
>-|-|TRBV9|14|TRBJ2-5
TGTGCCAGCAGCCCTGTAGGGGTCCAAGAGACCCAGTACTTC
CASSPVGVQETQYF
>few|-|TRBV20-1|11|TRBJ2-7
TGCAGTGCTAGCAGGGGTTATGAGCAGTACTTC
CSASRGYEQYF
>many|TRBD1|TRBV11-1|14|TRBJ2-2
TGTGCCAGCGTGGGACAGGGAAGGACCGGGGAGCTGTTTTTT
CASVGQGRTGELFF
>few|-|TRBV24-1|13|TRBJ2-1
TGTGCCACCAGTCACATATTGTACAATGAGCAGTTCTTC
CATSHILYNEQFF
>many|-|TRBV20-1|14|TRBJ1-1
TGCAGTGCCCTAACTCAGGGGAGAGGGGCTGAAGCTTTCTTT
CSALTQGRGAEAFF
>many|TRBD1|TRBV6-1|16|TRBJ1-5
TGTGCCAGCAGTGCCGTGACAGGGGGCGTAGGGCAGCCCCAGCATTTT
CASSAVTGGVGQPQHF
>many|-|TRBV12-3/TRBV12-4|14|TRBJ2-5
TGTGCCAGCAGTTTCTGGACAAACCAAGAGACCCAGTACTTC
CASSFWTNQETQYF
>-|TRBD1|TRBV6-5|16|TRBJ2-5
TGTGCCAGCAGTTACCGACCGGGACAGAGACAAGAGACCCAGTACTTC
CASSYRPGQRQETQYF
>-|TRBD1|TRBV29-1|14|TRBJ1-5
TGCAGCGCCCCTCAGGGACAGGGGGGGCAGCCCCAGCATTTT
CSAPQGQGGQPQHF
>few|-|TRBV4-1|18|TRBJ2-5
TGCGCCAGCAGCCAAGATTGGGGGGGCCCCCTTTCACAAGAGACCCAGTACTTC
CASSQDWGGPLSQETQYF
>-|-|TRBV19|12|TRBJ1-2
TGTGCCAGTAGTATCCCTTCGGGGGTCTACACCTTC
CASSIPSGVYTF
>-|TRBD1|TRBV11-3|15|TRBJ1-4
TGTGCCAGCAGCTTAGCCTGGACAGGGGGCGAAAAACTGTTTTTT
CASSLAWTGGEKLFF
>few|TRBD1|TRBV3-1|14|TRBJ2-7
TGTGCCAGCAGCTGGGACAGGGACCCCTACGAGCAGTACTTC
CASSWDRDPYEQYF
>-|-|TRBV10-2|16|TRBJ1-1
TGCGCCAGCACCCAACGGGCGGGAGGCCGGGACACTGAAGCTTTCTTT
CASTQRAGGRDTEAFF
>many|-|TRBV6-5|15|TRBJ1-5
TGTGCCAGCAGTTATACCCAGGGAGGGAAACAGCCCCAGCATTTT
CASSYTQGGKQPQHF
>-|-|TRBV20-1|12|TRBJ1-1
TGCGGCGGACGCTGGCGAGGAGCTGAAGCTTTCTTT
CGGRWRGAEAFF
>-|TRBD1|TRBV4-1|18|TRBJ1-5
TGCGCCAGCAGCCAAATAGCTACAGGGGCGTCTAGCGATCAGCCCCAGCATTTT
CASSQIATGASSDQPQHF
>many|-|TRBV4-3|16|TRBJ1-6
TGCGCCAGCAGCCAAGATCCCCAAGGTCGGGGTTCACCCCTCCACTTT
CASSQDPQGRGSPLHF
>-|TRBD2|TRBV6-1|18|TRBJ2-3
TGTGCCAGCATCCTCGGACTAGCGGGAGGGCCCGACACAGATACGCAGTATTTT
CASILGLAGGPDTDTQYF
>-|TRBD1|TRBV25-1|14|TRBJ1-2
TGTGCCTGCAGTGTCTCGACAGGGCCCTATGGCTACACCTTC
CACSVSTGPYGYTF
>-|TRBD1|TRBV7-2|15|TRBJ1-6
TGTGCCAGCAGCTTAGGCAGGGGGTTCAATTCACCCCTCCACTTT
CASSLGRGFNSPLHF
>-|TRBD1|TRBV7-2|14|TRBJ2-2
TGTGCCAGCAGTCATGGGGACAGGGCCGGGGAGCTGTTTTTT
CASSHGDRAGELFF
>-|TRBD1|TRBV6-5|14|TRBJ1-1
TGTGCCAGCAGGCGCGACAGGGTCGTCCCTGAAGCTTTCTTT
CASRRDRVVPEAFF
>few|TRBD1|TRBV7-2|19|TRBJ1-1
TGTGCCAGCAGCTTAGGTCCGGACAGGGGGCGCTTACAGGGCACTGAAGCTTTCTTT
CASSLGPDRGRLQGTEAFF
>-|-|TRBV6-5|11|TRBJ1-1
TGTGCCAGCAGTTTAGCAGGGGAAGCTTTCTTT
CASSLAGEAFF
>many|-|TRBV5-1|12|TRBJ2-2
TGTGCCAGCAGCTTTGGTCCCGGGGAGCTGTTTTTT
CASSFGPGELFF
>-|TRBD1|TRBV24-1|14|TRBJ2-2
TGTGCCACCAAGACAGGGGCGACCACCGGGGAGCTGTTTTTT
CATKTGATTGELFF
>few|-|TRBV20-1|10|TRBJ2-2
TGCAGTGCTTACACCGGGGAGCTGTTTTTT
CSAYTGELFF
>-|TRBD1|TRBV11-1|17|TRBJ1-5
TGTGCCAGCAGCTTGTCCAACAGGGGGCAGAAAGGGCAGCCCCAGCATTTT
CASSLSNRGQKGQPQHF
>many|-|TRBV19|10|TRBJ1-2
TGTGCCAAACTCGTCCCCGGCTACACCTTC
CAKLVPGYTF
>many|-|TRBV11-1|14|TRBJ2-5
TGTGCCAGCAGCTGGACCCCATCAGGGGAGACCCAGTACTTC
CASSWTPSGETQYF
>many|-|TRBV20-1|15|TRBJ2-5
TGCAGTGCCGCGAGACATGTAGCGAATCGAGAGACCCAGTACTTC
CSAARHVANRETQYF
>many|TRBD1|TRBV7-8|18|TRBJ1-1
TGTGCCAGCAGCTTAGTAGTTTATCAGGGGGGGTCTAAAACTGAAGCTTTCTTT
CASSLVVYQGGSKTEAFF
>many|-|TRBV20-1|12|TRBJ1-5
TGCAGTGCTGGGTGGTATAATCAGCCCCAGCATTTT
CSAGWYNQPQHF
>-|-|TRBV7-8|13|TRBJ2-1
TGTGCCAGCAGCTTAGCGTTGAGCAATGAGCAGTTCTTC
CASSLALSNEQFF